The 8 T cell receptor beta chains below were found in one sample sequenced in a study of blood T cell repertoires in COVID-19. Sequenced by immunoSEQ multiplex PCR; TCRdb stores in-frame clones only, minus some. The sample lists about 280,000 clones, about 85% occurring once. The sequenced material came from peripheral blood. These TCRs come from a human donor in a cohort sampled during active COVID-19.

The V and J genes are TRBV24-1 and TRBJ2-1, with 11 bases identical to TRBD1. The CDR3 length is 14 residues. CDR1 and CDR2 from the germline V gene are KGHDR and SFDVKD. The V segment lost 6 bases and the J segment 6 bases; nucleotides outside the gene matches: 3. CDR3 region: CATSPGTGGNEQFF. The CDR3 DNA reads TGTGCCACCAGTCCAGGGACAGGGGGCAATGAGCAGTTCTTC.

This clone was recorded once. The rearrangement links TRBV27 to TRBJ1-2, with 8 bases matching TRBD1. Germline CDR1 and CDR2: MNHEY and SMNVEV (reference sequence). Trimming took 5 bases from V and 4 from J; bases not matched to a gene: 9. The CDR3 is made up of 15 amino acids. The CDR3 is CASSLGGQGIYGYTF. CDR3 DNA sequence: TGTGCCAGCAGTCTCGGCGGACAGGGTATCTATGGCTACACCTTC.

The V gene is TRBV28, the J gene TRBJ2-7; 10 nucleotides align to TRBD1. There are 14 residues in the CDR3. CDR1 is MDHEN, CDR2 SYDVKM, per germline. V gave up 7 bases and J gave up 6 bases; unmatched junction bases: 9. As DNA, the CDR3 is TGTGCCAGCACCGCCGGGACAGGGGTTGTCGAGCAGTACTTC. Translation gives CASTAGTGVVEQYF.

Here the CDR3 DNA reads TGTGCCAGTAGTATCGGGAGGGCGGCGGTTGGCAATCAGCCCCAGCATTTT. Its translation is CASSIGRAAVGNQPQHF. The V call is TRBV19, the J call TRBJ1-5; D uncertain. The CDR3 consists of 17 residues. CDR1 and CDR2 from the germline V gene are LNHDA and SQIVND (reference sequence). V lost 3 bases, J lost 2 bases, and 17 bases lay in between.

The chain combines TRBV27 with TRBJ1-3; tentatively, D is TRBD1 (5 bases). Germline CDR1 reads MNHEY; CDR2 reads SMNVEV (reference sequence). V lost 5 bases, J lost 4 bases, and 12 bases lay in between. CDR3 length: 14 amino acids. The CDR3 is CASSRERGGNTIYF. In nucleotides, the CDR3 is TGTGCCAGCAGTAGGGAAAGGGGAGGAAACACCATATATTTT.

This clone was detected only once. V usage is TRBV5-4 and J usage is TRBJ1-3; D gene unclear. With 0 bases removed from V and 4 bases from J, the gap between germline ends came to 8 bases. Germline loops: CDR1 SGHNT, CDR2 YYREEE (reference sequence). The CDR3 length is 14 residues. The CDR3 nucleotides are TGTGCCAGCAGCTTGGACCAGGAAGGAAACACCATATATTTT. Amino acid sequence: CASSLDQEGNTIYF.

The CDR3, as DNA: TGTGCCAGTAGTCCTCTGGGGGGAGAGACCCAGTACTTC. Residues: CASSPLGGETQYF. The J gene is TRBJ2-5, the V gene TRBV19, with a possible D match to TRBD2 (6 bases). The V end was cut by 5 bases, the J end by 4 bases, with 11 bases between. The CDR3 is 13 residues long. CDR1 and CDR2 from the germline V gene are LNHDA and SQIVND (reference sequence).

V usage is TRBV6-5 and J usage is TRBJ2-7, with TRBD2 matching over 13 bases. The germline V gene has CDR1 MNHEY and CDR2 SVGAGI. Trimming removed 10 bases from V and 1 base from J; junction bases left unmatched: 4. The CDR3 totals 14 residues. The CDR3 nucleotides read TGTGCCACCGGGACTAGCGGGGCTTCCTACGAGCAGTACTTC. Its protein product is CATGTSGASYEQYF.